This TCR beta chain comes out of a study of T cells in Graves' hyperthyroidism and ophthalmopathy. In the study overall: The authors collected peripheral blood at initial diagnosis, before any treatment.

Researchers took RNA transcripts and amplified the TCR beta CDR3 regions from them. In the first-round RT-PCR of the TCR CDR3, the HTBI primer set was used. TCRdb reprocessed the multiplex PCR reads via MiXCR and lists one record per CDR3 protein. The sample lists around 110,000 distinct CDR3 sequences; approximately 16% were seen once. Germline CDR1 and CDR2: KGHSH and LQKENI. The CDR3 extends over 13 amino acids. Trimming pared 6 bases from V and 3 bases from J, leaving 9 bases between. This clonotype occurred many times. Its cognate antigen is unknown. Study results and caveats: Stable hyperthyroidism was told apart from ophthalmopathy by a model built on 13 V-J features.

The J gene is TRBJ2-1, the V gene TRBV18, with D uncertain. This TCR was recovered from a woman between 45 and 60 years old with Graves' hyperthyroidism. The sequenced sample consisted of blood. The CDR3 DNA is TGTGCCAGCTCGTGGGCCAACTACAATGAGCAGTTCTTC. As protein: CASSWANYNEQFF.